The T cell receptor (beta chain) under discussion was sequenced for a study of blood T cell repertoires in COVID-19. As for the study in general: From T cells, B-cell-depleted T cells, or PBMCs came the material, which was cDNA or gDNA.

In the original processing: Amplified reference gene primers provided the basis for estimating nucleated cell counts. Profiling relied on immunoSEQ multiplex PCR, and the TCRdb table lists in-frame clones only, not all of them. That table gives V, J and clone size, and the DNA gave D and trimming. The data show 200,000 to 250,000 clones, with approximately 90% seen just once and approximately 12% held by the top ten. V gave up 2 bases and J gave up 0 bases; unmatched junction bases: 4. The CDR3 length is 15 residues. Germline CDR1 is SNHLY and CDR2 is FYNNEI. The chain couples TRBV2 to TRBJ2-7, with 7 bases fitting TRBD2. Sequences were obtained from peripheral blood. This clonotype was obtained from a woman aged 18 to 35 who had recovered from COVID-19. The CDR3 here is CASSERREFSYEQYF. The CDR3 nucleotides read TGTGCCAGCAGTGAACGGCGGGAGTTCTCCTACGAGCAGTACTTC.